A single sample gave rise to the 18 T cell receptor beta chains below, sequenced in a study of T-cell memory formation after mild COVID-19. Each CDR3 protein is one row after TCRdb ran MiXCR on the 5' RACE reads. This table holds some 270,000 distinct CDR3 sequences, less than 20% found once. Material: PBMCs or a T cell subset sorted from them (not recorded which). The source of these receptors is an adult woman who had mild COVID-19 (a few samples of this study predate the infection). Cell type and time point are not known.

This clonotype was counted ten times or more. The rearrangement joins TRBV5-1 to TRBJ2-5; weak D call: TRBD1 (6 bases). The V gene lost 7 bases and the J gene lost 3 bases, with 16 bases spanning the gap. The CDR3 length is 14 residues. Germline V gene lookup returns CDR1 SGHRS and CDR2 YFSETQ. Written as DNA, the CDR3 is TGCGCCAGCGGCCCCACAGGGTCAAAAGAGACCCAGTACTTC. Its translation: CASGPTGSKETQYF.

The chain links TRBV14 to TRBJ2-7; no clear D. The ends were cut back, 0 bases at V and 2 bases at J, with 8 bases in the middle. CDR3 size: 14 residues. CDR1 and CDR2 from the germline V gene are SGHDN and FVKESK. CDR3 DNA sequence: TGTGCCAGCAGCCAAGATCTTAGGACCTACGAGCAGTACTTC. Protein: CASSQDLRTYEQYF.

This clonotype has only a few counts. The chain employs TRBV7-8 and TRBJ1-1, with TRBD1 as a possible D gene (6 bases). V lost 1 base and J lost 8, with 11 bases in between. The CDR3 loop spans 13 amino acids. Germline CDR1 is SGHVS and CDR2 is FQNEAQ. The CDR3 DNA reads TGTGCCAGCAGCTTAGTCGGGGGGCAGGAAGCTTTCTTT. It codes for CASSLVGGQEAFF.

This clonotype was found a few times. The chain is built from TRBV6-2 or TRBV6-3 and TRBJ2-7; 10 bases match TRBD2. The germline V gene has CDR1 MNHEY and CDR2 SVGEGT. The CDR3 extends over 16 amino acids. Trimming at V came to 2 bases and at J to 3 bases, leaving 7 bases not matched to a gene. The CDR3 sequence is CASSYPLAGVNYEQYF. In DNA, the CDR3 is TGTGCCAGCAGTTACCCCCTAGCGGGGGTAAACTACGAGCAGTACTTC.

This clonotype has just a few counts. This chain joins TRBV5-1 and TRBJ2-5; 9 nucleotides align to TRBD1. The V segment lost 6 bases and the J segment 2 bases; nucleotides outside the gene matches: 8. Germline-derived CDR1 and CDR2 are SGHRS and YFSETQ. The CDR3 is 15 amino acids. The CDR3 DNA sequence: TGCGCCAGCAAGGACAGGGGCTTAGGGCAAGAGACCCAGTACTTC. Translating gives CASKDRGLGQETQYF.

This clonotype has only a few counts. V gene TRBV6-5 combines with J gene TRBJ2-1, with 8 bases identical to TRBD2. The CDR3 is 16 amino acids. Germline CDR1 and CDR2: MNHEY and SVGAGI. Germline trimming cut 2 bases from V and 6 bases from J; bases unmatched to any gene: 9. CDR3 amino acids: CASSYGSGSFGNEQFF. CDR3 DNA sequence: TGTGCCAGCAGTTACGGGAGCGGGAGCTTTGGCAATGAGCAGTTCTTC.

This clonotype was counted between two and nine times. The CDR3 loop reads CASSPYYNEQFF. The CDR3 DNA reads as TGTGCCAGCAGCCCTTATTACAATGAGCAGTTCTTC. The V call is TRBV11-1, the J call TRBJ2-1; D is undetermined. The CDR3 contains 12 residues. V lost 5 bases, J lost 4 bases, and 6 bases lay in between. CDR1 is SGHAT and CDR2 is FQDESV in the germline V gene (reference sequence).

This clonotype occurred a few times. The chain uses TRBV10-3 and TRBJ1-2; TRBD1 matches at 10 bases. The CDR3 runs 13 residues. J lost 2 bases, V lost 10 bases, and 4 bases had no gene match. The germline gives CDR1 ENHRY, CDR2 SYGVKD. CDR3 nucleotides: TGTGCCACCGGGACAGGGGAAAACTATGGCTACACCTTC. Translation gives CATGTGENYGYTF.

CDR3 sequence reads: CASGRDTEAFF. Here the CDR3 DNA reads TGTGCCAGCGGCAGGGACACTGAAGCTTTCTTT. The chain is built from TRBV9 and TRBJ1-1; D perhaps matches TRBD1 (5 bases). The CDR3 runs 11 residues. V lost 7 bases and J 3 bases, leaving 7 bases between the germline ends. Germline V gene sequence: CDR1 SGDLS, CDR2 YYNGEE.

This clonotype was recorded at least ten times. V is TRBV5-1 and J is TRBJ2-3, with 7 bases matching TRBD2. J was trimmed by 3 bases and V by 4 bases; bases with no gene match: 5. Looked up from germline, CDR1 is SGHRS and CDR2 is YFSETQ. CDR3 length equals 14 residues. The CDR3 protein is CASSTGGWTDTQYF. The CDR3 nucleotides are TGCGCCAGCAGCACCGGGGGGTGGACAGATACGCAGTATTTT.

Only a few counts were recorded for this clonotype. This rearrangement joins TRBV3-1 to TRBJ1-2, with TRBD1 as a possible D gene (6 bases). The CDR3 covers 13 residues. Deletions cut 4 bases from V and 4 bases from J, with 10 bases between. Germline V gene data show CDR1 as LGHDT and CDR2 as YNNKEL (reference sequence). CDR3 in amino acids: CASSPGTIYGYTF. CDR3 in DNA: TGTGCCAGCAGCCCCGGGACAATCTATGGCTACACCTTC.

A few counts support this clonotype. The CDR3 DNA reads TGTGCCAGCAGCTTAGTAGGGACAGGGGGTAACAATGAGCAGTTCTTC. Amino acid sequence: CASSLVGTGGNNEQFF. J is TRBJ2-1 and V is TRBV7-2; 11 bases are a match to TRBD1. V dropped 1 base and J dropped 5; count of bases not matched to a gene: 4. The CDR3 is 16 residues long. Germline V gives CDR1 SGHTA, CDR2 FQGNSA.

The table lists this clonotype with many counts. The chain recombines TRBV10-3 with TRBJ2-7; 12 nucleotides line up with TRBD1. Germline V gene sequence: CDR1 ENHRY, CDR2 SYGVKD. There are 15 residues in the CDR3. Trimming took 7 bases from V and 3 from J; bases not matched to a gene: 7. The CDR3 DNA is TGTGCCATCAATGGGGGACAGGGGGCTAACTACGAGCAGTACTTC. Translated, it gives CAINGGQGANYEQYF.

The CDR3 spells CASSSKGGYNSPLHF. As DNA, the CDR3 is TGTGCCAGCAGTTCCAAAGGGGGCTATAATTCACCCCTCCACTTT. The chain uses TRBV27 and TRBJ1-6; D might be TRBD1 (6 bases). This CDR3 has 15 amino acids. CDR1 is MNHEY and CDR2 is SMNVEV in the germline V gene (reference sequence). The V and J ends lost 4 bases and 3 bases respectively, with 10 bases between them.

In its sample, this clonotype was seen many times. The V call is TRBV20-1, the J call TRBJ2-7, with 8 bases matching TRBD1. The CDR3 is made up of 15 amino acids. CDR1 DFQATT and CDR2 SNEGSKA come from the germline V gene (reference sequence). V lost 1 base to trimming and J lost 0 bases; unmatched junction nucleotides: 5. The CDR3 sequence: CSARARDRSSYEQYF. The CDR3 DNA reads TGCAGTGCTAGAGCCCGGGACAGGAGCTCCTACGAGCAGTACTTC.

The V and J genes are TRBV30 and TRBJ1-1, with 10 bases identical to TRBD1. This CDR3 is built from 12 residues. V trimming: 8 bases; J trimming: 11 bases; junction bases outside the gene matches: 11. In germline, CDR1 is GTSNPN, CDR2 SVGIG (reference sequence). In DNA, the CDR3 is TGTGCCCGCTCCCGGGACAGGGGACGGGCTTTCTTT. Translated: CARSRDRGRAFF.

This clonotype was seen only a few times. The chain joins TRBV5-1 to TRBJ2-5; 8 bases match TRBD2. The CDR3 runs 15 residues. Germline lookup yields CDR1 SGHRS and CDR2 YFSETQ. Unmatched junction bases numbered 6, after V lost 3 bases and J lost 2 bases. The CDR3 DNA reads TGCGCCAGCAGCTCCCCAGCGGGGGCACAAGAGACCCAGTACTTC. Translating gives CASSSPAGAQETQYF.

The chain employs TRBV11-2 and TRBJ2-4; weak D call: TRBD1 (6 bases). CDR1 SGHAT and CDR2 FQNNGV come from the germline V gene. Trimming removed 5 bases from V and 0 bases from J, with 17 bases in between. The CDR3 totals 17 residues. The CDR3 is CASSNLQGLLAKNIQYF. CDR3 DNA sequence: TGTGCCAGCAGCAACTTACAGGGCCTGCTAGCCAAAAACATTCAGTACTTC.